The source of this T cell receptor (beta chain) is a study of blood T cell repertoires in COVID-19. Study background: There were acute and convalescent COVID-19 samples, and they came from the United States, Italy and Spain. PBMCs, B-cell-depleted T cells, or T cells provided the cDNA or gDNA that made up the material.

The CDR3 covers 14 residues. Germline CDR1 is MNHEY and CDR2 is SVGAGI. V dropped 7 bases and J dropped 8; count of bases not matched to a gene: 9. Methods used by the authors: Scientists estimated how many nucleated cells there were by amplifying reference gene primers. Measured with immunoSEQ multiplex PCR; TCRdb has only the in-frame clones, and not every one. V, J and clone size reflect that table, while D and trimming were determined from the DNA. The repertoire has around 140,000 clones, around 89% of them found once; the top ten carry 18%. The sequence derives from a man aged 50 to 59 with active or convalescent COVID-19. Sequencing was done on a sample of peripheral blood. The chain couples TRBV6-5 to TRBJ1-4; 8 bases line up with TRBD1. The DNA of the CDR3 is TGTGCCAGCAATCGACAGGGGCGAGTCGAAAAACTGTTTTTT. This codes for CASNRQGRVEKLFF.